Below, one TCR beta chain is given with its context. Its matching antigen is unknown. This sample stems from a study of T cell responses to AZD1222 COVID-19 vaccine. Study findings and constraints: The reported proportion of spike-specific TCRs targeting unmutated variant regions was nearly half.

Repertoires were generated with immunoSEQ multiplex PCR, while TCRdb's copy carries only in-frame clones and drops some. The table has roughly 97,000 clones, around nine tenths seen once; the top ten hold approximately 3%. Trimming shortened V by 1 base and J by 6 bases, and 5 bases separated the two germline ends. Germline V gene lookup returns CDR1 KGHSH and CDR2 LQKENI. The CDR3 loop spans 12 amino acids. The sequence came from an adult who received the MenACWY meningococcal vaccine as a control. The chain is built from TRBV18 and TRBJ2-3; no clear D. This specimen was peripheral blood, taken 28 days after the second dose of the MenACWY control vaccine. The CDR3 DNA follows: TGTGCCAGCTCACCACAGAGGGATACGCAGTATTTT. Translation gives CASSPQRDTQYF.